One sample yielded the 20 T cell receptor beta chains listed below, sequenced in a study of blood T cells in healthy people across ages. Then a second PCR, running roughly 7 to 11 cycles, was carried out with a sample-barcoded 5' primer and a J-beta primer mix. TCRdb itself ran the 5' RACE reads through MiXCR, one entry per CDR3 protein. The sample comprises over 1,500,000 distinct CDR3 sequences, 49% of which are singletons, and more than 2% rests with the top ten. Sequencing input: blood. The receptors come from a woman aged 40 to 50 in good health.

This rearrangement joins TRBV28 to TRBJ2-7; D uncertain. V lost 6 bases and J 6 bases, leaving 12 bases between the germline ends. Germline V lookup: CDR1 MDHEN, CDR2 SYDVKM. The CDR3 has 12 amino acids. The CDR3 loop is CASRGLGLEQYF. CDR3 coding DNA: TGTGCCAGCAGGGGTCTCGGGCTCGAGCAGTACTTC.

This clonotype came up once. The chain recombines TRBV27 with TRBJ1-1, with a possible D match to TRBD1 (5 bases). Germline lookup yields CDR1 MNHEY and CDR2 SMNVEV (reference sequence). The CDR3 consists of 15 residues. V shed 1 base and J shed 1 base, with 10 bases lying between them. The CDR3 loop reads CASSLLGHQNTEAFF. The CDR3 nucleotides read TGTGCCAGCAGTTTATTAGGACACCAGAACACTGAAGCTTTCTTT.

Only a few counts were recorded for this clonotype. The gene calls are TRBV7-2 and TRBJ2-7, with D perhaps being TRBD1 or TRBD2 (6 bases each). The CDR3 extends over 14 amino acids. Trimming shortened V by 4 bases and J by 6 bases, and 16 bases separated the two germline ends. Germline lookup yields CDR1 SGHTA and CDR2 FQGNSA. The DNA of the CDR3 is TGTGCCAGCAGCTCGACTAGTACAGGGATCGAGCAGTACTTC. Translation: CASSSTSTGIEQYF.

This clonotype was seen a few times. This rearrangement joins TRBV20-1 to TRBJ2-4; possibly TRBD2 for D (6 bases). V was clipped by 6 bases and J by 3 bases, with 18 bases between them. The germline V gene has CDR1 DFQATT and CDR2 SNEGSKA (reference sequence). The CDR3 extends over 15 amino acids. CDR3 amino acids: CSALGGEGVKNIQYF. In nucleotides, the CDR3 is TGCAGTGCCCTAGGAGGGGAAGGAGTCAAAAACATTCAGTACTTC.

The chain couples TRBV6-1 to TRBJ2-7; D is unclear. Germline lookup yields CDR1 MNHNS and CDR2 SASEGT. The CDR3 is 13 amino acids. With 6 bases removed from V and 2 bases from J, the gap between germline ends came to 11 bases. DNA of the CDR3: TGTGCCAGCAGCCAGAGGCAGACCTACGAGCAGTACTTC. Translating it yields CASSQRQTYEQYF.

This clonotype was picked up a small number of times. The CDR3 DNA is TGTGCCAGCAGCCCGGACAGGCGAAAATACAATGAGCAGTTCTTC. It specifies CASSPDRRKYNEQFF. The chain couples TRBV7-8 to TRBJ2-1; 7 nucleotides line up with TRBD1. The germline CDR1 and CDR2 sequences are SGHVS and FQNEAQ. This CDR3 has 15 residues. V was clipped by 5 bases and J by 4 bases; unmatched bases: 8.

The rearrangement uses TRBV6-2 or TRBV6-3 and TRBJ1-1; D gene unclear. Between the trimmed V and J ends, which lost 4 bases and 5 bases, there was a span of 23 bases. The CDR3 totals 17 residues. Per the germline V gene, CDR1 is MNHEY and CDR2 is SVGEGT. In DNA, the CDR3 is TGTGCCAGCAGTTTTCCTTCCGCGTACCCTTTGAGAACTGAAGCTTTCTTT. It translates to CASSFPSAYPLRTEAFF.

This clonotype was detected a few times. The chain uses TRBV7-2 and TRBJ2-1; D assignment may be TRBD1 or TRBD2 (6 bases each). From germline, CDR1 is SGHTA and CDR2 FQGNSA. This CDR3 is built from 14 residues. V lost 4 bases, J lost 6 bases, and 13 bases lay in between. Here the CDR3 reads CASSCRGHVNEQFF. The DNA for the CDR3 is TGTGCCAGCAGCTGCCGGGGGCATGTCAATGAGCAGTTCTTC. Using reference TRBV7-2 and TRBJ2-1 for the parts outside the CDR3, the full variable domain is GAGVSQSPSNKVTEKGKDVELRCDPISGHTALYWYRQSLGQGLEFLIYFQGNSAPDKSGLPSDRFSAERTGGSVSTLTIQRTQQEDSAVYLCASSCRGHVNEQFFGPGTRLTVL.

The J gene is TRBJ2-1, the V gene TRBV7-2, with 12 bases aligning to TRBD2. CDR1 and CDR2 (germline): SGHTA, FQGNSA. This CDR3 has 16 residues. V dropped 5 bases and J dropped 5; count of bases not matched to a gene: 7. In nucleotides, the CDR3 is TGTGCCAGCAGCGCCCAGTCTAGCGGGGGGGACAATGAGCAGTTCTTC. Encoded protein: CASSAQSSGGDNEQFF.

This sequence joins TRBV4-2 and TRBJ2-5; 9 positions match TRBD2. V shed 0 bases and J 5 bases; nucleotides not matched to a gene: 7. The germline gives CDR1 LGHNA, CDR2 YNFKEQ. The CDR3 extends over 16 amino acids. The chain's CDR3 is CASSQERLAGRETQYF. DNA of the CDR3: TGTGCCAGCAGCCAAGAACGGCTAGCGGGGAGGGAGACCCAGTACTTC.

This clonotype was counted only a few times. The rearrangement uses TRBV9 and TRBJ1-2; 8 nucleotides line up with TRBD1. Per germline, CDR1 SGDLS and CDR2 YYNGEE. V lost 3 bases, J lost 4 bases, and 5 bases stayed unmatched. The CDR3 has 14 residues. As DNA, the CDR3 is TGTGCCAGCAGCGATTACAGGGGGGGCTATGGCTACACCTTC. Translated: CASSDYRGGYGYTF.

This clonotype came up a few times. The chain links TRBV5-1 to TRBJ1-2, with unresolved D. V was cut by 0 bases and J by 3 bases, with 12 bases left in between. Germline V gives CDR1 SGHRS, CDR2 YFSETQ. The CDR3 contains 15 residues. CDR3 amino acids: CASSLAPEAYYGYTF. DNA for the CDR3: TGCGCCAGCAGCTTGGCCCCTGAGGCATACTATGGCTACACCTTC.

This clonotype appeared once. This chain connects TRBV15 to TRBJ2-7; no firm D call. The DNA end is a closer match to TRBJ2-5, so the J assignment may be wrong. The CDR3 runs 15 residues. CDR1 LNHNV and CDR2 YYDKDF come from the germline V gene (reference sequence). CDR3 bases: TGTGCCACCAGCAGAGAAGGCCCCTCGGGTCAGACCCAGTACTTC. Protein: CATSREGPSGQTQYF.

A few counts support this clonotype. The chain carries TRBV21-1 and TRBJ2-1; the table's D call, TRBD1, has no DNA check behind it. TRBV21-1 corresponds to a pseudogene. The CDR3 runs to 15 residues. CDR3 DNA: TGTGCCAGCAGCCGAATGGGACAGAGATACAATGAGCAGTTCTTC. Translated, it gives CASSRMGQRYNEQFF.

This chain joins TRBV20-1 and TRBJ1-2, with TRBD1 matching over 7 bases. Trimming at V came to 2 bases and at J to 3 bases, leaving 9 bases not matched to a gene. The V gene's germline CDR1 is DFQATT and CDR2 SNEGSKA (reference sequence). There are 15 residues in the CDR3. This CDR3 reads CSARPPRDSYYGYTF. The CDR3 region has the DNA TGCAGTGCTAGACCCCCCCGGGACAGCTACTATGGCTACACCTTC.

This chain links TRBV12-3 or TRBV12-4 with TRBJ1-2, with TRBD1 identical over 8 bases. The CDR3 covers 18 residues. V lost 5 bases and J lost 4; bases outside the gene matches: 18. The CDR3 DNA reads TGTGCCAGCAGTCTAAGCGACCTTCGGGCAGGGGGCGGCTATGGCTACACCTTC. As protein: CASSLSDLRAGGGYGYTF.

This chain links TRBV7-2 with TRBJ1-2, with D tentatively TRBD1 (6 bases). The CDR3 is 15 residues long. Germline assignment: CDR1 SGHTA and CDR2 FQGNSA. The V end lost 5 bases, the J end lost 4 bases, and 17 bases lay between the germline ends. CDR3 coding DNA: TGTGCCAGCAGCAAGGGACAACGGGGGACCTATGGCTACACCTTC. Its protein product is CASSKGQRGTYGYTF. Complete variable domain (other parts from reference TRBV7-2 and TRBJ1-2): GAGVSQSPSNKVTEKGKDVELRCDPISGHTALYWYRQSLGQGLEFLIYFQGNSAPDKSGLPSDRFSAERTGGSVSTLTIQRTQQEDSAVYLCASSKGQRGTYGYTFGSGTRLTVV.

This sequence joins TRBV11-2 and TRBJ2-1; no clear D. The germline CDR1 and CDR2 sequences are SGHAT and FQNNGV. The CDR3 has 14 amino acids. The V and J ends lost 6 bases and 8 bases respectively, with 17 bases between them. CDR3 protein: CASSSRNLAHEQFF. The DNA for the CDR3 is TGTGCCAGCAGTTCCCGAAATTTAGCTCATGAGCAGTTCTTC.

V is TRBV7-2 and J is TRBJ2-1; 7 nucleotides line up with TRBD1. CDR1 and CDR2 (germline): SGHTA, FQGNSA. CDR3 length: 15 residues. Unmatched junction bases numbered 16, after V lost 5 bases and J lost 12 bases. This CDR3 reads CASSQVKRGQRLQFF. The CDR3 DNA follows: TGTGCCAGCAGCCAAGTCAAGAGGGGACAGCGGCTGCAGTTCTTC.

In DNA, the CDR3 is TGTGCCAGCAGCCAGGGGCGCAGGGGGCGAGACTATGGCTACACCTTC. Translation: CASSQGRRGRDYGYTF. The chain carries TRBV3-1 and TRBJ1-2; 8 bases line up with TRBD1. Germline lookup yields CDR1 LGHDT and CDR2 YNNKEL (reference sequence). V lost 3 bases, J lost 3 bases, and 9 bases stayed unmatched. The CDR3 has 16 residues.